What follows are 28 T cell receptor beta chains derived from one specimen sequenced in a study of blood T cell repertoires in COVID-19. Generated by immunoSEQ multiplex PCR, the TCRdb table keeps only in-frame clones and is missing some. The table shows about 170,000 clones, with 85% to 90% occurring only once. Sequenced material: peripheral blood. The receptor source for this set is a woman of 80 years or more with COVID-19, enrolled during active disease.

The chain recombines TRBV18 with TRBJ1-6; the D is unclear. CDR1 is KGHSH and CDR2 is LQKENI in the germline V gene. The V end lost 3 bases, the J end lost 6 bases, and 9 bases lay between the germline ends. The CDR3 has 14 amino acids. The CDR3 coding sequence is TGTGCCAGCTCACCTTCGGAGGGTAATTCACCCCTCCACTTT. Protein: CASSPSEGNSPLHF.

This chain joins TRBV28 and TRBJ2-1; D is possibly TRBD2 (6 bases). The V end lost 3 bases, the J end lost 3 bases, and 12 bases lay between the germline ends. This CDR3 is built from 15 residues. CDR1 is MDHEN, CDR2 SYDVKM, per germline. In DNA form, the CDR3 reads TGTGCCAGCAGTTTGGCTAGCGTGGGCTACAATGAGCAGTTCTTC. As protein: CASSLASVGYNEQFF. Together with reference TRBV28 and TRBJ2-1, the CDR3 gives the full variable domain: DVKVTQSSRYLVKRTGEKVFLECVQDMDHENMFWYRQDPGLGLRLIYFSYDVKMKEKGDIPEGYSVSREKKERFSLILESASTNQTSMYLCASSLASVGYNEQFFGPGTRLTVL.

This clone showed up just a few times. This chain joins TRBV3-1 (or the pseudogene TRBV3-2) and TRBJ2-6; TRBD2 aligns across 13 bases. CDR3 size: 19 residues. V lost 0 bases to trimming and J lost 6 bases; unmatched junction nucleotides: 8. In germline, CDR1 is LGHDT, CDR2 YNNKEL (reference sequence). The CDR3 sequence is CASSQDGLAGASVANVLTF. The CDR3 DNA follows: TGTGCCAGCAGCCAAGACGGACTAGCGGGAGCGAGTGTGGCCAACGTCCTGACTTTC.

This clone has only a few counts. The rearrangement joins TRBV5-8 to TRBJ2-2; 8 bases agree with TRBD1. The CDR3 covers 15 residues. Trimming cost V 0 bases and J 6 bases; bases outside gene matches: 4. Germline-derived CDR1 and CDR2 are SGHTS and YDEGEE. The CDR3 spells CASSLVDRVAGELFF. The DNA of the CDR3 is TGTGCCAGCAGCTTGGTGGACAGGGTGGCCGGGGAGCTGTTTTTT.

This clone was counted a single time. CDR3 amino acids: CASSSASGGADTQYF. CDR3 in DNA: TGTGCCAGCAGCTCAGCTAGCGGGGGTGCGGATACGCAGTATTTT. J is TRBJ2-3 and V is TRBV7-3; TRBD2 matches 10 bases. V shed 4 bases and J 6 bases; nucleotides not matched to a gene: 7. The CDR3 totals 15 residues. Germline V lookup: CDR1 SGHTA, CDR2 FQGTGA.

This clone was detected only once. The gene calls are TRBV25-1 and TRBJ2-2; 7 bases agree with TRBD2. Trimming took 2 bases from V and 7 from J; bases not matched to a gene: 7. CDR3 size: 15 residues. Germline lookup yields CDR1 MGHDK and CDR2 SYGVNS. The CDR3 DNA reads TGTGCCAGCAGTGAAAGGGCGGGAGCGATCGGGGAGCTGTTTTTT. Its protein product is CASSERAGAIGELFF. Filled out from reference TRBV25-1 and TRBJ2-2, the complete variable domain reads EADIYQTPRYLVIGTGKKITLECSQTMGHDKMYWYQQDPGMELHLIHYSYGVNSTEKGDLSSESTVSRIRTEHFPLTLESARPSHTSQYLCASSERAGAIGELFFGEGSRLTVL.

The V and J genes are TRBV18 and TRBJ1-1; 7 bases map to TRBD1. J gave up 0 bases and V 6 bases, and 7 bases lay outside the gene matches. Germline V lookup: CDR1 KGHSH, CDR2 LQKENI. This CDR3 comprises 15 residues. The CDR3 DNA reads as TGTGCCAGCTCCTCGGGGGACAGAATGAACACTGAAGCTTTCTTT. This translates into CASSSGDRMNTEAFF. Based on the CDR3 plus reference TRBV18 and TRBJ1-1, the full variable domain is NAGVMQNPRHLVRRRGQEARLRCSPMKGHSHVYWYRQLPEEGLKFMVYLQKENIIDESGMPKERFSAEFPKEGPSILRIQQVVRGDSAAYFCASSSGDRMNTEAFFGQGTRLTVV.

The chain recombines TRBV28 with TRBJ2-7; 12 nucleotides agree with TRBD2. Germline assignment: CDR1 MDHEN and CDR2 SYDVKM. The CDR3 extends over 15 amino acids. V shed 6 bases and J 4 bases; nucleotides not matched to a gene: 7. The CDR3 DNA reads TGTGCCAGCAGCAAGACTAGCGGGAGTGGTTACGAGCAGTACTTC. As protein: CASSKTSGSGYEQYF. Supplemented by reference TRBV28 and TRBJ2-7, the full variable domain reads DVKVTQSSRYLVKRTGEKVFLECVQDMDHENMFWYRQDPGLGLRLIYFSYDVKMKEKGDIPEGYSVSREKKERFSLILESASTNQTSMYLCASSKTSGSGYEQYFGPGTRLTVT.

The chain uses TRBV20-1 and TRBJ2-1; TRBD2 agrees at 9 bases. The V gene end was trimmed by 3 bases and the J gene end by 8 bases; junction bases not matched to a gene: 5. Germline V gene lookup returns CDR1 DFQATT and CDR2 SNEGSKA (reference sequence). CDR3 length equals 13 residues. Written as DNA, the CDR3 is TGCAGTGCTAGTTTAGCGGGAGTATATGAGCAGTTCTTC. Its protein product is CSASLAGVYEQFF.

The rearrangement joins TRBV4-3 to TRBJ2-7, with 9 bases that match TRBD1. In germline, CDR1 is LGHNA, CDR2 YSLEER. The junction had 6 bases not matched to a gene; V was cut back by 3 bases and J by 3 bases. The CDR3 contains 15 residues. DNA of the CDR3: TGCGCCAGCAGCCAGACGACAGGGGGGTTCTACGAGCAGTACTTC. Protein product: CASSQTTGGFYEQYF.

The gene calls are TRBV9 and TRBJ2-3; 9 bases are shared with TRBD2. The V gene's germline CDR1 is SGDLS and CDR2 YYNGEE. The CDR3 spans 17 residues. The V gene end was trimmed by 5 bases and the J gene end by 4 bases; junction bases not matched to a gene: 14. CDR3: CASSRTSERAIADTQYF. The DNA of the CDR3 is TGTGCCAGCAGTAGGACTAGCGAGAGGGCCATCGCAGATACGCAGTATTTT.

This clone was observed once. J is TRBJ1-2 and V is TRBV6-5, with D uncertain. Germline V gene sequence: CDR1 MNHEY, CDR2 SVGAGI. This CDR3 has 13 residues. Trimming removed 2 bases at V and 7 bases at J, with 11 bases between. The CDR3 protein is CASSYVRDGGYTF. CDR3 DNA sequence: TGTGCCAGCAGTTACGTCCGGGATGGTGGCTACACCTTC.

This chain joins TRBV7-8 and TRBJ2-3; TRBD1 is a possible D gene (6 bases). Per the germline V gene, CDR1 is SGHVS and CDR2 is FQNEAQ. Trimming took 1 base from V and 4 from J, leaving 9 bases between them. The length of the CDR3 is 14 residues. CDR3 sequence reads: CASSLETGPDTQYF. The CDR3, as DNA: TGTGCCAGCAGCTTAGAGACAGGCCCAGATACGCAGTATTTT. Drawing the rest from reference TRBV7-8 and TRBJ2-3, the complete variable domain is GAGVSQSPRYKVAKRGQDVALRCDPISGHVSLFWYQQALGQGPEFLTYFQNEAQLDKSGLPSDRFFAERPEGSVSTLKIQRTQQEDSAVYLCASSLETGPDTQYFGPGTRLTVL.

The chain joins TRBV27 to TRBJ1-1; D is perhaps TRBD1 (5 bases). V gave up 0 bases and J gave up 5 bases, with 13 bases separating them. Germline CDR1 is MNHEY and CDR2 is SMNVEV (reference sequence). This CDR3 region has 15 residues. The CDR3 coding sequence is TGTGCCAGCAGTTTATCCCCAGGGTCCAAGACTGAAGCTTTCTTT. It encodes CASSLSPGSKTEAFF.

The rearrangement uses TRBV11-3 and TRBJ2-3; D is possibly TRBD2 (6 bases). V lost 5 bases and J lost 2, with 11 bases in between. The CDR3 has 14 amino acids. CDR1 SGHNT and CDR2 YENEEA come from the germline V gene. The chain's CDR3 is CASSPSDFTDTQYF. The CDR3 DNA sequence: TGTGCCAGCAGCCCTAGCGATTTCACAGATACGCAGTATTTT.

The chain is built from TRBV15 and TRBJ2-7, with D perhaps matching TRBD2 (6 bases). From germline, CDR1 is LNHNV and CDR2 YYDKDF (reference sequence). This CDR3 has 13 residues. The V end lost 3 bases, the J end lost 3 bases, and 9 bases lay between the germline ends. Here the CDR3 reads CATSRDGGYEQYF. The CDR3 DNA reads TGTGCCACCAGCAGGGACGGGGGCTACGAGCAGTACTTC.

The V call is TRBV11-2, the J call TRBJ1-2; D call uncertain. Between the trimmed V and J ends, which lost 4 bases and 6 bases, there was a span of 18 bases. This CDR3 is built from 15 residues. Germline CDR1 SGHAT, CDR2 FQNNGV. The CDR3 reads CASSSLRRDSDGYTF. For the CDR3, the DNA is TGTGCCAGCAGCTCCTTACGGAGAGACTCCGATGGCTACACCTTC.

The chain joins TRBV3-1 (or the pseudogene TRBV3-2) to TRBJ1-3, with D tentatively TRBD1 (5 bases). Deletions cut 2 bases from V and 0 bases from J, with 11 bases between. Germline V lookup: CDR1 LGHDT, CDR2 YNNKEL (reference sequence). This CDR3 region has 16 residues. The CDR3 reads CASSQSRGPSGNTIYF. As DNA, the CDR3 is TGTGCCAGCAGCCAATCGCGGGGCCCCTCTGGAAACACCATATATTTT.

The chain links TRBV29-1 to TRBJ2-7, with 12 bases identical to TRBD2. Germline loops: CDR1 SQVTM, CDR2 ANQGSEA. Trimming took 2 bases from V and 7 from J; bases not matched to a gene: 9. The CDR3 runs 15 residues. The CDR3 reads CSVESLAGGVGEQYF. Written as DNA, the CDR3 is TGCAGCGTTGAATCACTAGCGGGGGGAGTAGGAGAGCAGTACTTC.

The genes are TRBV7-8 and TRBJ1-4; no reliable D call. Germline V lookup: CDR1 SGHVS, CDR2 FQNEAQ. The ends were cut back, 6 bases at V and 11 bases at J, with 16 bases in the middle. The CDR3 runs to 13 residues. The DNA for the CDR3 is TGTGCCAGCAGTTCTAGGCCGAGAGGGAAACTGTTTTTT. This translates into CASSSRPRGKLFF.

In its sample, this clone was seen a few times. The rearrangement links TRBV3-1 (or the pseudogene TRBV3-2) to TRBJ2-6; TRBD1 is a possible D gene (6 bases). Trimming pared 8 bases from V and 3 bases from J, leaving 14 bases between. CDR3 length: 15 amino acids. Germline CDR1 is LGHDT and CDR2 is YNNKEL (reference sequence). CDR3 DNA: TGTGCCAGCGAGAACAGGGTGTTTGGGGCCAACGTCCTGACTTTC. Translating gives CASENRVFGANVLTF.

The chain carries TRBV7-9 and TRBJ2-3; D gene ambiguous. The CDR3 covers 14 residues. With 2 bases removed from V and 0 bases from J, the gap between germline ends came to 6 bases. The germline gives CDR1 SEHNR, CDR2 FQNEAQ (reference sequence). CDR3: CASSLTSSTDTQYF. DNA of the CDR3: TGTGCCAGCAGCTTAACTTCTAGCACAGATACGCAGTATTTT.

CDR3 nucleotides: TGTGCCAGCAGCCATCTAGCGGGGGGGTTTTATGAGCAGTTCTTC. Protein product: CASSHLAGGFYEQFF. The chain carries TRBV6-2 or TRBV6-3 and TRBJ2-1; the match to TRBD2 covers 12 bases. The germline gives CDR1 MNHEY, CDR2 SVGEGT. With V trimmed by 6 bases and J by 8 bases, 8 bases remained unmatched. The CDR3 loop spans 15 amino acids.

The chain carries TRBV11-2 and TRBJ2-5, with TRBD2 as a possible D gene (5 bases). CDR1 is SGHAT and CDR2 is FQNNGV in the germline V gene. The CDR3 is 18 residues long. V lost 5 bases and J 4 bases, leaving 26 bases between the germline ends. This CDR3 reads CASSPLTGTLFGRETQYF. The CDR3 DNA reads TGTGCCAGCAGCCCCCTGACGGGAACCCTTTTCGGGCGAGAGACCCAGTACTTC.

This chain links TRBV19 with TRBJ1-5; possible D gene TRBD1, 6 bases. There are 14 residues in the CDR3. Germline V gene sequence: CDR1 LNHDA, CDR2 SQIVND (reference sequence). V lost 4 bases and J lost 7, with 14 bases in between. CDR3 in DNA: TGTGCCAGTAGTAATTCCCGGGGGGGCCAGCCCCAGCATTTT. As protein: CASSNSRGGQPQHF.

The V and J genes are TRBV15 and TRBJ2-2; no definite D call. CDR3 size: 13 residues. CDR1 is LNHNV and CDR2 is YYDKDF in the germline V gene (reference sequence). Trimming removed 3 bases at V and 3 bases at J, with 5 bases between. The CDR3 DNA sequence: TGTGCCACCAGCAGTCTCTACACCGGGGAGCTGTTTTTT. Translation gives CATSSLYTGELFF.

This chain's CDR3 is CASSSQLILGNTIYF. In DNA form, the CDR3 reads TGTGCCAGCAGCTCCCAGTTAATTCTTGGAAACACCATATATTTT. The J gene is TRBJ1-3, the V gene TRBV5-5; D unresolved. The CDR3 totals 15 residues. Per the germline V gene, CDR1 is SGHKS and CDR2 is YYEKEE (reference sequence). Trimming removed 3 bases at V and 3 bases at J, with 13 bases between. Complete variable domain (other parts from reference TRBV5-5 and TRBJ1-3): DAGVTQSPTHLIKTRGQQVTLRCSPISGHKSVSWYQQVLGQGPQFIFQYYEKEERGRGNFPDRFSARQFPNYSSELNVNALLLGDSALYLCASSSQLILGNTIYFGEGSWLTVV.

The chain uses TRBV5-1 and TRBJ2-2; the D gene is possibly TRBD2 (5 bases). V was clipped by 3 bases and J by 6 bases, with 18 bases between them. Germline values: CDR1 SGHRS, CDR2 YFSETQ. This CDR3 contains 16 residues. Here the CDR3 DNA reads TGCGCCAGCAGCTCCCAAACGGGGATGATGGCCGGGGAGCTGTTTTTT. As protein: CASSSQTGMMAGELFF.